One and the same sample provided the 22 T cell receptor beta chains below, sequenced in a study of immune cell composition in non-small cell lung cancer. This table comes from immunoSEQ multiplex PCR, and its TCRdb copy is limited to in-frame clones, with some not included. The sample yields about 3,500 clones, about three quarters seen once. Normal lung was sampled as far from the tumour as possible, at least 3 cm. The material sequenced was non-adjacent lung tissue. These receptors all come from a human donor with non-small cell lung cancer.

The CDR3 here is CASGRLMNTEAFF. The CDR3 DNA sequence: TGCGCCAGTGGCAGGCTCATGAACACTGAAGCTTTCTTT. The rearrangement uses TRBV4-1 and TRBJ1-1, with D hard to call. Germline CDR1 MGHRA, CDR2 YSYEKL. V was shortened by 9 bases and J by 0 bases, with 11 bases between the two germline ends. The CDR3 loop spans 13 amino acids.

The chain combines TRBV11-2 with TRBJ1-1; D is undetermined. V was shortened by 1 base and J by 5 bases, with 8 bases between the two germline ends. The length of the CDR3 is 13 residues. Germline CDR1 and CDR2: SGHAT and FQNNGV. The CDR3, as DNA: TGTGCCAGCAGCTTAGGGACTAAGACTGAAGCTTTCTTT. This translates into CASSLGTKTEAFF.

This clone was detected a few times. The chain employs TRBV6-6 and TRBJ1-2; D is uncertain. This CDR3 region has 13 residues. Trimming stripped 5 bases from V and 3 bases from J, with 10 bases between. The germline V gene has CDR1 MNHNY and CDR2 SVGAGI (reference sequence). The CDR3, as DNA: TGTGCCAGCAGTCCCCAGGAGGACTATGGCTACACCTTC. Protein product: CASSPQEDYGYTF.

V and J are TRBV6-5 and TRBJ2-4, with 9 bases lining up with TRBD2. Per germline, CDR1 MNHEY and CDR2 SVGAGI. CDR3 length: 14 amino acids. With V trimmed by 6 bases and J by 7 bases, 7 bases remained unmatched. This CDR3 reads CASRTGLASNIQYF. For the CDR3, the DNA is TGTGCCAGCAGGACAGGACTAGCGTCGAACATTCAGTACTTC.

This sequence joins TRBV2 and TRBJ2-1; D is perhaps TRBD2 (6 bases). Trimming stripped 6 bases from V and 4 bases from J, with 19 bases between. CDR3 size: 16 residues. Per the germline V gene, CDR1 is SNHLY and CDR2 is FYNNEI. The CDR3 DNA is TGTGCCAGCAGCGCGGACGCCTCCGCGGGATACAATGAGCAGTTCTTC. As protein: CASSADASAGYNEQFF.

The J gene is TRBJ2-7, the V gene TRBV5-1; 10 bases map to TRBD1. V lost 4 bases, J lost 5 bases, and 15 bases stayed unmatched. Germline CDR1 and CDR2: SGHRS and YFSETQ. The CDR3 has 17 amino acids. CDR3 residues: CASSQNLGTGVANEQYF. In nucleotides, the CDR3 is TGCGCCAGCAGCCAGAACCTAGGGACAGGGGTAGCCAACGAGCAGTACTTC.

The gene calls are TRBV9 and TRBJ1-2; tentatively, D is TRBD1 (5 bases). V dropped 0 bases and J dropped 4 bases, with 10 bases sitting between them. The CDR3 is 14 residues long. Germline assignment: CDR1 SGDLS and CDR2 YYNGEE. The CDR3 coding sequence is TGTGCCAGCAGCGTAGATCGGACATTCTATGGCTACACCTTC. Its protein is CASSVDRTFYGYTF. Using reference TRBV9 and TRBJ1-2 for the parts outside the CDR3, the full variable domain is DSGVTQTPKHLITATGQRVTLRCSPRSGDLSVYWYQQSLDQGLQFLIQYYNGEERAKGNILERFSAQQFPDLHSELNLSSLELGDSALYFCASSVDRTFYGYTFGSGTRLTVV.

CDR3 in DNA: TGTGCCAGCAGTCGCCCGGGGTATTGGGAGACCCAGTACTTC. Amino acids: CASSRPGYWETQYF. The J gene is TRBJ2-5, the V gene TRBV28; weak D call: TRBD2 (5 bases). CDR3 length equals 14 residues. Germline assignment: CDR1 MDHEN and CDR2 SYDVKM. The V and J ends lost 5 bases and 5 bases respectively, with 15 bases between them. Variable domain in full (rest from reference TRBV28 and TRBJ2-5): DVKVTQSSRYLVKRTGEKVFLECVQDMDHENMFWYRQDPGLGLRLIYFSYDVKMKEKGDIPEGYSVSREKKERFSLILESASTNQTSMYLCASSRPGYWETQYFGPGTRLLVL.

V usage is TRBV9 and J usage is TRBJ2-5, with D perhaps matching TRBD1 (6 bases). Trimming took 1 base from V and 2 from J, leaving 6 bases between them. The CDR3 sequence is 13 residues long. The germline V gene has CDR1 SGDLS and CDR2 YYNGEE. CDR3 protein: CASSVRGQETQYF. The CDR3 DNA is TGTGCCAGCAGCGTAAGGGGGCAAGAGACCCAGTACTTC.

The chain is built from TRBV6-1 and TRBJ2-7; a weak D match, TRBD1 (6 bases). CDR1 is MNHNS and CDR2 is SASEGT in the germline V gene. Trimming stripped 7 bases from V and 2 bases from J, with 9 bases between. The length of the CDR3 is 12 residues. CDR3: CASTGTTYEQYF. The CDR3 DNA is TGTGCCAGCACGGGGACAACCTACGAGCAGTACTTC.

The chain is built from TRBV2 and TRBJ2-1; tentatively, D is TRBD2 (6 bases). Per germline, CDR1 SNHLY and CDR2 FYNNEI. V lost 7 bases and J lost 3, with 13 bases in between. CDR3 length: 14 amino acids. In nucleotides, the CDR3 is TGTGCCAGCAAAGGCGGGACGGGCTACAATGAGCAGTTCTTC. Translating it yields CASKGGTGYNEQFF.

The V and J genes are TRBV2 and TRBJ2-7, with D hard to call. V was clipped by 6 bases and J by 3 bases, with 6 bases between them. CDR1 is SNHLY, CDR2 FYNNEI, per germline. The CDR3 consists of 11 residues. The CDR3 protein is CASSKGYEQYF. The CDR3 coding sequence is TGTGCCAGCAGCAAGGGCTACGAGCAGTACTTC.

The genes are TRBV19 and TRBJ2-7; 10 bases fit TRBD2. The ends lost 5 bases at V and 6 bases at J; junction bases unmatched: 19. Germline values: CDR1 LNHDA, CDR2 SQIVND (reference sequence). The CDR3 has 18 amino acids. As DNA, the CDR3 is TGTGCCAGTAGTGCTGTAACCGGGACTAGCGTAAAGATAGCCGAGCAGTACTTC. Protein product: CASSAVTGTSVKIAEQYF.

V usage is TRBV7-2 and J usage is TRBJ2-1; 10 nucleotides match TRBD2. The germline CDR1 and CDR2 sequences are SGHTA and FQGNSA. The CDR3 is 16 amino acids. The V segment lost 5 bases and the J segment 6 bases; nucleotides outside the gene matches: 10. CDR3 residues: CASSTSSGSGSNEQFF. CDR3 bases: TGTGCCAGCAGCACCTCTAGCGGGAGTGGGTCCAATGAGCAGTTCTTC.

This clone was counted a few times. The gene calls are TRBV9 and TRBJ2-3; D is uncertain. From germline, CDR1 is SGDLS and CDR2 YYNGEE. Trimming removed 4 bases from V and 2 bases from J, with 17 bases in between. The CDR3 loop spans 16 amino acids. The CDR3 nucleotides read TGTGCCAGCAGCTTAGAGGTGGGTAGACCCACAGATACGCAGTATTTT. Encoded protein: CASSLEVGRPTDTQYF.

The chain uses TRBV19 and TRBJ2-7; D might be TRBD1 or TRBD2, each matching 5 bases. Germline assignment: CDR1 LNHDA and CDR2 SQIVND (reference sequence). The germline V and J ends were trimmed by 6 bases and 6 bases, with 18 bases remaining between them. The CDR3 covers 14 residues. For the CDR3, the DNA is TGTGCCAGTAGAGGTTCAGCAGGGAGTGGCGAGCAGTACTTC. It yields the protein CASRGSAGSGEQYF.

This clone has only one observation. J is TRBJ2-7 and V is TRBV7-7; a weak D match, TRBD2 (6 bases). The CDR3 contains 14 residues. Trimming shortened V by 5 bases and J by 0 bases, and 11 bases separated the two germline ends. Germline V CDR1 and CDR2: SSHAT, FNYEAQ (reference sequence). The CDR3 sequence: CASSNRDFSYEQYF. CDR3 sequence (DNA): TGTGCCAGCAGCAACCGGGACTTCTCCTACGAGCAGTACTTC.

The CDR3 loop is CASSLGGLSPLHF. In DNA, the CDR3 is TGTGCCAGCAGTTTAGGAGGTCTCTCACCCCTCCACTTT. The rearrangement uses TRBV28 and TRBJ1-6; D call uncertain. CDR1 and CDR2 from the germline V gene are MDHEN and SYDVKM. The CDR3 loop spans 13 amino acids. Trimming removed 2 bases from V and 10 bases from J, with 9 bases in between.

This clone showed up just a few times. This chain joins TRBV7-3 and TRBJ2-2; D gene uncertain. The germline CDR1 and CDR2 sequences are SGHTA and FQGTGA. This CDR3 is built from 14 residues. V was shortened by 8 bases and J by 4 bases, with 14 bases between the two germline ends. The DNA for the CDR3 is TGTGCCAGCCGGGCGACCCCAGCCACCGGGGAGCTGTTTTTT. This translates into CASRATPATGELFF.

CDR3 sequence (DNA): TGTGCTAGTGGTTTGGAGGAAGCTCAGCCCCAGCATTTT. It encodes CASGLEEAQPQHF. The V and J genes are TRBV12-5 and TRBJ1-5; D is undetermined. Trimming took off 1 base at V and 6 bases at J, with 7 bases between the two ends. Germline-derived CDR1 and CDR2 are LGHNT and FRNRAP. The CDR3 extends over 13 amino acids.

This clone was seen once. J is TRBJ1-3 and V is TRBV19; 10 bases map to TRBD1. The V segment lost 5 bases and the J segment 2 bases; nucleotides outside the gene matches: 3. The CDR3 spans 15 residues. CDR1 and CDR2 from the germline V gene are LNHDA and SQIVND (reference sequence). The chain's CDR3 is CASSLGQGAGNTIYF. CDR3 in DNA: TGTGCCAGTAGTCTTGGACAGGGGGCTGGAAACACCATATATTTT.

The chain links TRBV5-8 to TRBJ1-5; D gene unclear. V lost 4 bases and J 6 bases, leaving 14 bases between the germline ends. Germline V gene data show CDR1 as SGHTS and CDR2 as YDEGEE. The CDR3 totals 14 residues. For the CDR3, the DNA is TGTGCCAGCAGCCCGGAGGGTTTGGGTCAGCCCCAGCATTTT. Encoded protein: CASSPEGLGQPQHF.